The next 28 T cell receptor beta chains were all read from a single sample in a study of T cells expressing NK-cell markers. TCRdb re-called the 5' RACE reads and shows each CDR3 protein once, DNA omitted. The sample has roughly 180,000 distinct CDR3 sequences. Input material: blood T cells: a sorted CD56 or NKG2C T cell subset, CD4+ or CD8+ T cells, or bulk PBMC T cells (not recorded which). These receptors were obtained from a woman aged 18 to 75 in good health.

The genes are TRBV19 and TRBJ2-1; absent DNA, TCRdb's TRBD1 call cannot be checked. The CDR3 runs to 14 residues. Germline V gives CDR1 LNHDA, CDR2 SQIVND (reference sequence). The CDR3 spells CASKPGQGNNEQFF.

V and J are TRBV7-9 and TRBJ2-1. Per germline, CDR1 SEHNR and CDR2 FQNEAQ (reference sequence). The CDR3 totals 12 residues. The CDR3 loop reads CASSSEYNEQFF.

This sequence joins TRBV7-8 and TRBJ2-7; there is no DNA to check the TCRdb D call of TRBD1. CDR1 and CDR2 from the germline V gene are SGHVS and FQNEAQ. CDR3 length equals 13 residues. The chain's CDR3 is CASSLAGVNEQYF.

V and J are TRBV24-1 and TRBJ2-1; absent DNA, TCRdb's TRBD1 call cannot be checked. The CDR3 sequence is 15 residues long. Germline V CDR1 and CDR2: KGHDR, SFDVKD. The chain's CDR3 is CATSDRTAGDNEQFF.

The rearrangement joins TRBV12-3 or TRBV12-4 to TRBJ1-5; TCRdb names TRBD1, which stays unverified in the absence of DNA. The CDR3 spans 17 residues. The CDR3 loop reads CASSLKDLGGRGQPQHF.

This chain uses TRBV20-1 with TRBJ2-7; without DNA, the TCRdb call of TRBD1 cannot be checked. Germline V lookup: CDR1 DFQATT, CDR2 SNEGSKA (reference sequence). The CDR3 extends over 13 amino acids. The CDR3 sequence: CSARAPGTSDQYF.

The chain carries TRBV7-9 and TRBJ1-1. The CDR3 length is 14 residues. Germline V gene data show CDR1 as SEHNR and CDR2 as FQNEAQ (reference sequence). The CDR3 protein is CASSFGMGGEEAFF. Filled out from reference TRBV7-9 and TRBJ1-1, the complete variable domain reads DTGVSQNPRHKITKRGQNVTFRCDPISEHNRLYWYRQTLGQGPEFLTYFQNEAQLEKSRLLSDRFSAERPKGSFSTLEIQRTEQGDSAMYLCASSFGMGGEEAFFGQGTRLTVV.

This sequence joins TRBV9 and TRBJ2-7; TCRdb picks TRBD1, but there is no DNA to check that call. The CDR3 extends over 15 amino acids. The germline CDR1 and CDR2 sequences are SGDLS and YYNGEE. The CDR3 region is CASSGAGGNSYEQYF.

The V and J genes are TRBV5-5 and TRBJ2-7; no DNA is available, so the TRBD1 call from TCRdb remains unchecked. The CDR3 totals 18 residues. CDR1 and CDR2 (germline): SGHKS, YYEKEE (reference sequence). The CDR3 sequence: CASSLGAGAAQSSYEQYF.

The chain links TRBV12-3 or TRBV12-4 to TRBJ2-2; TCRdb lists TRBD1, though no DNA is available to test this call. CDR3 size: 16 residues. The chain's CDR3 is CASSLELGDSSGELFF.

V is TRBV5-1 and J is TRBJ2-7; there is no DNA to check the TCRdb D call of TRBD2. The CDR3 covers 17 residues. Germline CDR1 is SGHRS and CDR2 is YFSETQ. The CDR3 here is CASSLAAGASGTYEQYF.

The rearrangement joins TRBV20-1 to TRBJ2-5; TCRdb selects TRBD2, and the lack of DNA leaves this call unchecked. CDR3 length: 15 residues. Germline-derived CDR1 and CDR2 are DFQATT and SNEGSKA (reference sequence). CDR3 in amino acids: CSARDRTRFQETQYF.

V usage is TRBV20-1 and J usage is TRBJ2-7; checking the TCRdb D call of TRBD1 is not possible without DNA. Germline CDR1 is DFQATT and CDR2 is SNEGSKA (reference sequence). CDR3 size: 12 residues. CDR3 in amino acids: CSAAGKFYEQYF.

The chain carries TRBV27 and TRBJ2-5. The CDR3 has 13 amino acids. Germline loops: CDR1 MNHEY, CDR2 SMNVEV (reference sequence). The CDR3 loop is CASSFTSRETQYF.

The chain is built from TRBV27 and TRBJ2-3; the TRBD2 assignment by TCRdb is unverifiable without DNA. This CDR3 region has 15 residues. From germline, CDR1 is MNHEY and CDR2 SMNVEV (reference sequence). CDR3 in amino acids: CASSTGLAGGGTQYF.

This rearrangement joins TRBV20-1 to TRBJ1-1; absent DNA, TCRdb's TRBD1 call cannot be checked. This CDR3 has 17 residues. Germline assignment: CDR1 DFQATT and CDR2 SNEGSKA (reference sequence). The chain's CDR3 is CSARGGTGQRRGTEAFF.

The chain recombines TRBV7-9 with TRBJ2-1; TCRdb indicates TRBD2, and absent DNA this call remains unverified. CDR1 and CDR2 from the germline V gene are SEHNR and FQNEAQ (reference sequence). There are 17 residues in the CDR3. CDR3 residues: CASSSPGLAGSYNEQFF.

This chain uses TRBV5-1 with TRBJ1-2. This CDR3 is 14 amino acids long. Germline CDR1 SGHRS, CDR2 YFSETQ. The CDR3 here is CASSLDGRSYGYTF.

The rearrangement joins TRBV4-1 to TRBJ2-3; TCRdb calls TRBD1, which cannot be checked without DNA. Germline V gene sequence: CDR1 MGHRA, CDR2 YSYEKL. The CDR3 extends over 16 amino acids. The CDR3 loop is CASSQKQGADADTQYF.

The chain recombines TRBV5-1 with TRBJ2-7. Looked up from germline, CDR1 is SGHRS and CDR2 is YFSETQ. The length of the CDR3 is 16 residues. The CDR3 region is CASSLAKDSGYYEQYF.

This chain links TRBV12-3 or TRBV12-4 with TRBJ1-4. The CDR3 sequence is 12 residues long. The CDR3 spells CASSFAGQKLFF.

This rearrangement joins TRBV20-1 to TRBJ1-1; without DNA, the TCRdb call of TRBD1 cannot be checked. Germline lookup yields CDR1 DFQATT and CDR2 SNEGSKA (reference sequence). The CDR3 is made up of 14 amino acids. This chain's CDR3 is CSARNGGLNTEAFF.

This chain links TRBV9 with TRBJ1-1. The germline V gene encodes CDR1 SGDLS and CDR2 YYNGEE. There are 14 residues in the CDR3. The CDR3 sequence: CASSRGGLDTEAFF.

The rearrangement uses TRBV20-1 and TRBJ2-5. Germline V gene lookup returns CDR1 DFQATT and CDR2 SNEGSKA (reference sequence). CDR3 length: 14 amino acids. The CDR3 loop reads CSARDHIVEETQYF.

This chain uses TRBV12-3 or TRBV12-4 with TRBJ2-7; TCRdb picks TRBD2, but there is no DNA to check that call. The CDR3 is 14 residues long. CDR3 residues: CASREGLAVYEQYF.

The chain combines TRBV24-1 with TRBJ2-1. The germline V gene has CDR1 KGHDR and CDR2 SFDVKD. This CDR3 has 11 amino acids. This chain's CDR3 is CATSGQNEQFF.

This CDR3 reads CASSFSGGENTGELFF. The V call is TRBV7-3, the J call TRBJ2-2; TCRdb selects TRBD1, and the lack of DNA leaves this call unchecked. This CDR3 is 16 amino acids long. CDR1 and CDR2 from the germline V gene are SGHTA and FQGTGA.

V is TRBV7-2 and J is TRBJ2-7. Germline V gene lookup returns CDR1 SGHTA and CDR2 FQGNSA. The CDR3 contains 13 residues. CDR3 loop: CASSLETGSEQYF.